This T cell receptor beta chain was recorded in a study of T cells after yellow fever vaccination. In its sample, this clonotype was seen a few times. From the 5' RACE reads, TCRdb called clonotypes with MiXCR, one entry per CDR3 protein. The sample consists of 450,000 to 650,000 distinct CDR3 sequences, about a fifth of them appearing once. This CDR3 comprises 15 residues. Per the germline V gene, CDR1 is SGHVS and CDR2 is FNYEAQ. J gave up 7 bases and V 4 bases, and 8 bases lay outside the gene matches. This TCR derives from a man between 18 and 35 years old who received the YFV17D yellow fever vaccine. Sequencing used PBMCs, obtained more than 20 days after the first yellow fever vaccination. The J gene is TRBJ2-1, the V gene TRBV7-6; 9 nucleotides match TRBD1. Here the CDR3 reads CASSSPRGQGNEQFF. DNA for the CDR3: TGTGCCAGCAGCTCACCTCGGGGACAGGGAAATGAGCAGTTCTTC.